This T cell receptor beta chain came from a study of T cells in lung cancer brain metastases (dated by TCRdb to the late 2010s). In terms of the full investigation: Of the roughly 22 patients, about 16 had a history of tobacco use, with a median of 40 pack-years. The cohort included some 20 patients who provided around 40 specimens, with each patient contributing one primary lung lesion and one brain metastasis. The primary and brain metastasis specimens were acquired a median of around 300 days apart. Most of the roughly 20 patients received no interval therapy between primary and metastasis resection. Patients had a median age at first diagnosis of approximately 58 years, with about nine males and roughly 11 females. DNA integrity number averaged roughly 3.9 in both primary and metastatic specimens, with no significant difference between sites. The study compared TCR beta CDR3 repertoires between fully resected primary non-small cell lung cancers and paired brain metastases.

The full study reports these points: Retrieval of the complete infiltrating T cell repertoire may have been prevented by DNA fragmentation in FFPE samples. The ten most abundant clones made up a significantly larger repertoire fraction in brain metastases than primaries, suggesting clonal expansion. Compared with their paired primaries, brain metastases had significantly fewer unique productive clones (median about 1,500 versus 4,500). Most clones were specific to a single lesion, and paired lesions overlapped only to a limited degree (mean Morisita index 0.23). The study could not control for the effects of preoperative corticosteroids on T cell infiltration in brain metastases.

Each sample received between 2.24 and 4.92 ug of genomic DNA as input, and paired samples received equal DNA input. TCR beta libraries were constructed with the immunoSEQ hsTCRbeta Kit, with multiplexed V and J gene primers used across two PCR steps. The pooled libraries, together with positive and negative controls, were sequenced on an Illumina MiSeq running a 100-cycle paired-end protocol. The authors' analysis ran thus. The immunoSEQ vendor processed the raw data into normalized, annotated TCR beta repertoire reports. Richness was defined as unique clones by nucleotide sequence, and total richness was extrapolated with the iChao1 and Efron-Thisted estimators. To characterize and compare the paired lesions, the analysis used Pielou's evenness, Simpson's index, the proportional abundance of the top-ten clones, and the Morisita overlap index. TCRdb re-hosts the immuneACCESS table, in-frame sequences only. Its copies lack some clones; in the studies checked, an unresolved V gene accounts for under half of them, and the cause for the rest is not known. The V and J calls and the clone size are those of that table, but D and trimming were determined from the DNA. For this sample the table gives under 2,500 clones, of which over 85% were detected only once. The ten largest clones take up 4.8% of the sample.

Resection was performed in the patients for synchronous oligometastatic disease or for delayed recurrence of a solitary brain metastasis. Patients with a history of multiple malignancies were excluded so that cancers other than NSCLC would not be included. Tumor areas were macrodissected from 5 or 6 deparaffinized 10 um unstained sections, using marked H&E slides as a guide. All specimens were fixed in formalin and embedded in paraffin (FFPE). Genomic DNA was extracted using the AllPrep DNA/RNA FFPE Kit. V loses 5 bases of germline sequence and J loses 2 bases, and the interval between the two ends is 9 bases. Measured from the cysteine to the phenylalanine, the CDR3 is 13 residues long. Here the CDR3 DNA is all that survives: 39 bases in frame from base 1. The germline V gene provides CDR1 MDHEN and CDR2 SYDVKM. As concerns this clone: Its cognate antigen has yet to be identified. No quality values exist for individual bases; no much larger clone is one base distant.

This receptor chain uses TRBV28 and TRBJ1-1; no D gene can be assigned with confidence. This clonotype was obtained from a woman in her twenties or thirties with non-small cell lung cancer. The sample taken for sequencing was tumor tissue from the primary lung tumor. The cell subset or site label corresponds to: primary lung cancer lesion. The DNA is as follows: TGTGCCAGCAGTGAAGAATTTAACACTGAAGCTTTCTTT. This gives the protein CASSEEFNTEAFF.